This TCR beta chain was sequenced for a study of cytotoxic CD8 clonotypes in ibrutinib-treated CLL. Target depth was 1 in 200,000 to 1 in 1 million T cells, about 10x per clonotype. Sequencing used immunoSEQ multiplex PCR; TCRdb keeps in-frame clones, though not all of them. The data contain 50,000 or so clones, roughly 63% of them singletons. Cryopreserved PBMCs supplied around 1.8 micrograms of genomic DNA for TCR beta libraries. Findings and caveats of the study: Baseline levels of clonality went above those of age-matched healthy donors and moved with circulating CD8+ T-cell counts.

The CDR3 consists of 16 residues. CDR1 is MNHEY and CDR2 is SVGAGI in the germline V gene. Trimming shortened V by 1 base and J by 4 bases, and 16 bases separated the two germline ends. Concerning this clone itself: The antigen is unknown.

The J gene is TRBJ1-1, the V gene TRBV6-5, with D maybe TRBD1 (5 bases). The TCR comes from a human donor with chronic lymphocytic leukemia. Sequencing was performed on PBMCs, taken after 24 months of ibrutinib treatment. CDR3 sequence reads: CASSYLRTGMATEAFF. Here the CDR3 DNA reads TGTGCCAGCAGTTACTTACGAACAGGCATGGCCACTGAAGCTTTCTTT.